This passage covers 16 T cell receptor beta chains from one sample sequenced in a study of siplizumab effects on memory and regulatory T cells. The table came from immunoSEQ multiplex PCR; TCRdb's copy has only in-frame clones and leaves some out. The data contain 100,000 or so clones, about 90% of them singletons. Sequenced: Tregs sorted from blood. The receptors shown here come from a human donor in good health.

The chain links TRBV7-9 to TRBJ1-1; TRBD1 might be the D (6 bases). Trimming removed 3 bases at V and 1 base at J, with 9 bases between. The CDR3 is 14 residues long. CDR1 is SEHNR, CDR2 FQNEAQ, per germline (reference sequence). The CDR3 region has the DNA TGTGCCAGCAGCTTTCCGACAGGGAACACTGAAGCTTTCTTT. Its translation is CASSFPTGNTEAFF.

J is TRBJ1-1 and V is TRBV19, with D unresolved. The CDR3 runs to 14 residues. V dropped 2 bases and J dropped 1 base, with 8 bases sitting between them. Germline V CDR1 and CDR2: LNHDA, SQIVND (reference sequence). The CDR3 loop reads CASSIRTTNTEAFF. The CDR3 nucleotides read TGTGCCAGTAGTATAAGGACTACGAACACTGAAGCTTTCTTT.

The gene calls are TRBV5-1 and TRBJ2-3; D unresolved. The V end was cut by 3 bases, the J end by 4 bases, with 9 bases between. Germline assignment: CDR1 SGHRS and CDR2 YFSETQ. The CDR3 consists of 13 residues. CDR3 DNA sequence: TGCGCCAGCAGCTCCTTTAGCCCAGATACGCAGTATTTT. Translated, it gives CASSSFSPDTQYF.

This clone was counted a single time. Other DNA sequences in the sample encode the same CDR3. The chain is built from TRBV7-2 and TRBJ2-7; D is uncertain. CDR1 and CDR2 from the germline V gene are SGHTA and FQGNSA. Trimming took off 0 bases at V and 0 bases at J, with 9 bases between the two ends. The CDR3 is 15 residues long. This CDR3 reads CASSLASTHSYEQYF. CDR3 DNA sequence: TGTGCCAGCAGCTTAGCGTCTACCCACTCCTACGAGCAGTACTTC.

This chain connects TRBV11-3 to TRBJ2-1, with D hard to call. The CDR3 spans 18 residues. Germline loops: CDR1 SGHNT, CDR2 YENEEA. V was pared by 0 bases and J by 4 bases, with 19 bases between. The CDR3: CASSLDSRRQVGYNEQFF. Here the CDR3 DNA reads TGTGCCAGCAGCTTAGATAGCCGCCGACAAGTTGGGTACAATGAGCAGTTCTTC.

This clone was counted a few times. The V call is TRBV6-5, the J call TRBJ1-1, with D hard to call. Germline V gene data show CDR1 as MNHEY and CDR2 as SVGAGI. CDR3 length equals 14 residues. Trimming shortened V by 0 bases and J by 1 base, and 6 bases separated the two germline ends. The CDR3 nucleotides read TGTGCCAGCAGTTACTCGACGGGGAACACTGAAGCTTTCTTT. Residues: CASSYSTGNTEAFF.

The gene calls are TRBV5-8 and TRBJ1-4; no firm D call. CDR3 length: 13 residues. Germline values: CDR1 SGHTS, CDR2 YDEGEE. V was pared by 5 bases and J by 11 bases, with 16 bases between. CDR3 region: CASSFGISDKLFF. Here the CDR3 DNA reads TGTGCCAGCAGTTTTGGGATTTCCGACAAACTGTTTTTT.

V and J are TRBV19 and TRBJ1-4; TRBD1 aligns across 7 bases. The CDR3 contains 12 residues. V lost 10 bases, J lost 7 bases, and 6 bases stayed unmatched. Germline values: CDR1 LNHDA, CDR2 SQIVND (reference sequence). CDR3 sequence (DNA): TGTGCCACCTCAGGGGGTGGTGAAAAACTGTTTTTT. This encodes CATSGGGEKLFF.

The chain recombines TRBV11-1 with TRBJ1-1, with D possibly being TRBD1 (5 bases). From germline, CDR1 is SGHAT and CDR2 FQDESV (reference sequence). V lost 5 bases and J 1 base, leaving 11 bases between the germline ends. The length of the CDR3 is 14 residues. The CDR3, as DNA: TGTGCCAGCAGCACTTGGGACGGGAACACTGAAGCTTTCTTT. Its translation: CASSTWDGNTEAFF.

The chain carries TRBV28 and TRBJ2-3; 7 nucleotides agree with TRBD1. Trimming cost V 5 bases and J 3 bases; bases outside gene matches: 14. In germline, CDR1 is MDHEN, CDR2 SYDVKM. This CDR3 has 17 residues. The CDR3: CASSLVVQGTNTDTQYF. CDR3 coding DNA: TGTGCCAGCAGTCTCGTGGTACAGGGGACGAATACAGATACGCAGTATTTT.

The chain couples TRBV7-2 to TRBJ2-3; D unclear. The germline V gene encodes CDR1 SGHTA and CDR2 FQGNSA. Deletions cut 2 bases from V and 4 bases from J, with 13 bases between. This CDR3 region has 15 residues. The CDR3 spells CASSLLVGIADTQYF. The CDR3 DNA reads TGTGCCAGCAGCTTACTAGTGGGTATCGCAGATACGCAGTATTTT.

The gene calls are TRBV5-5 and TRBJ1-1, with 7 bases matching TRBD1. This CDR3 is built from 13 residues. CDR1 SGHKS and CDR2 YYEKEE come from the germline V gene (reference sequence). Trimming took 2 bases from V and 7 from J; bases not matched to a gene: 5. CDR3 residues: CASSFLGQDEAFF. The CDR3 DNA follows: TGTGCCAGCAGCTTTTTAGGACAGGATGAAGCTTTCTTT.

V gene TRBV28 combines with J gene TRBJ2-1; 10 bases align to TRBD2. J was trimmed by 9 bases and V by 6 bases; bases with no gene match: 11. The CDR3 is 15 residues long. Germline-derived CDR1 and CDR2 are MDHEN and SYDVKM. The CDR3 is CASRHSGRGVSEQFF. CDR3 DNA sequence: TGTGCCAGCAGACACAGCGGGAGGGGGGTCAGTGAGCAGTTCTTC.

A word on this clone: Other DNA sequences in the same sample also yield this CDR3. This chain links TRBV29-1 with TRBJ1-1; 9 nucleotides line up with TRBD1. The V gene's germline CDR1 is SQVTM and CDR2 ANQGSEA. The J segment lost 1 base and the V segment lost 6 bases, leaving 0 bases of the junction unmatched. The CDR3 totals 12 residues. CDR3 coding DNA: TGCAGCGTGGACAGGGGGAACACTGAAGCTTTCTTT. It is translated as CSVDRGNTEAFF.

The chain combines TRBV9 with TRBJ2-1; 7 bases are a match to TRBD2. V gave up 0 bases and J gave up 13 bases; unmatched junction bases: 4. The length of the CDR3 is 12 residues. Germline V gene lookup returns CDR1 SGDLS and CDR2 YYNGEE. DNA for the CDR3: TGTGCCAGCAGCGTAGTAGCGGGCCTCCAGTTCTTC. Its translation: CASSVVAGLQFF.

DNA for the CDR3: TGTGCCAGCGGACAGGGTAGGAACGAGCAGTACTTC. This encodes CASGQGRNEQYF. This chain links TRBV2 with TRBJ2-7; TRBD1 agrees at 8 bases. In germline, CDR1 is SNHLY, CDR2 FYNNEI. CDR3 size: 12 residues. V gave up 8 bases and J gave up 5 bases; unmatched junction bases: 5. Full variable domain (rest looked up from reference TRBV2 and TRBJ2-7): EPEVTQTPSHQVTQMGQEVILRCVPISNHLYFYWYRQILGQKVEFLVSFYNNEISEKSEIFDDQFSVERPDGSNFTLKIRSTKLEDSAMYFCASGQGRNEQYFGPGTRLTVT.